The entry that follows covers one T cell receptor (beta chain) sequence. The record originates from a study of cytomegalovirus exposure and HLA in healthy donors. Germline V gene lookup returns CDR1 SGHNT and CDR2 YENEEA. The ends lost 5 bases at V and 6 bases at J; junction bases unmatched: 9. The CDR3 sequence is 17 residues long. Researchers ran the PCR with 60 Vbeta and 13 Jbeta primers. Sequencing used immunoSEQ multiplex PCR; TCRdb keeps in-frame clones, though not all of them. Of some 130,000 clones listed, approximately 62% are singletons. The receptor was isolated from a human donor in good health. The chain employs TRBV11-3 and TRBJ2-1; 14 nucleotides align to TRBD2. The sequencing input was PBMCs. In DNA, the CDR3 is TGTGCCAGCAGCATTCTGACTAGCGGGAGGGCCCGCAATGAGCAGTTCTTC. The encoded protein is CASSILTSGRARNEQFF. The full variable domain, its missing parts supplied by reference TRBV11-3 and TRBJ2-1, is EAGVVQSPRYKIIEKKQPVAFWCNPISGHNTLYWYLQNLGQGPELLIRYENEEAVDDSQLPKDRFSAERLKGVDSTLKIQPAELGDSAVYLCASSILTSGRARNEQFFGPGTRLTVL.